The rows below give T cell receptor beta chains drawn from one sample of a study of shared clonotypes between healthy human individuals. Here immunoSEQ multiplex PCR was the method, and the copy in TCRdb shows in-frame clones only, minus some. The data show roughly 1,500,000 clones, with approximately 98.5% seen just once and 0.3% to 0.45% held by the top ten. The material sequenced was naive CD4+ T cells sorted from blood. These receptors all come from a man aged 25-40 years in good health. Both conserved end residues are part of each CDR3. Each record gives: V gene, D gene, CDR3 length, clone size, J gene, CDR3 DNA, CDR3 protein. D genes are given only for firm matches. The size entry is marked missing in some rows and otherwise reads once, few, many or a size class.

TRBV4-3	-	16	-	TRBJ2-7	TGCGCCAGCAGCCAAGATTATCCTAGCAGAACCTACGAGCAGTACTTC	CASSQDYPSRTYEQYF
TRBV5-1	TRBD2	19	-	TRBJ2-3	TGCGCCAGCAGCTCTACAACCGGGACTAGCGGGAGGAGGATAGATACGCAGTATTTT	CASSSTTGTSGRRIDTQYF
TRBV10-1	-	15	-	TRBJ2-3	TGCGCCAGCAGTGAGTCTCCTAGCGGCACAGATACGCAGTATTTT	CASSESPSGTDTQYF
TRBV27	-	17	-	TRBJ2-1	TGTGCCAGCAGCCTAAACAGGGGTCCAGATTCGGGAGGGGAGCAGTTCTTC	CASSLNRGPDSGGEQFF
TRBV10-3	-	13	-	TRBJ2-7	TGTGCCATCCGATGGTCCTCCCCGGGTGAGCAGTACTTC	CAIRWSSPGEQYF
TRBV10-3	TRBD1	15	once	TRBJ2-5	TGTGCCATCAGTGAGTCCGGGACAGAAAAAGAGACCCAGTACTTC	CAISESGTEKETQYF
TRBV5-1	-	16	-	TRBJ2-4	TGCGCCAGCAGCTTGCTTGGCCAGGGCCAAAAAAACATTCAGTACTTC	CASSLLGQGQKNIQYF
TRBV28	TRBD1	15	-	TRBJ2-7	TGTGCCAGCAGCCCCTTGGGACAGGGGGACTACGAGCAGTACTTC	CASSPLGQGDYEQYF
TRBV2	-	14	-	TRBJ2-2	TGTGCCAGCAGTGCAGGGGTAGGCACCGGGGAGCTGTTTTTT	CASSAGVGTGELFF
TRBV9	TRBD2	14	-	TRBJ2-1	TGTGCCAGCAGCGCCGCGGGAGCATACAATGAGCAGTTCTTC	CASSAAGAYNEQFF
TRBV28	-	13	-	TRBJ2-7	TGTGCCAGCAGAAGAGACGCGACCTACGAGCAGTACTTC	CASRRDATYEQYF
TRBV9	-	15	-	TRBJ2-1	TGTGCCAGCAGCGTCCAATCGAACCCCGGGGATGAGCAGTTCTTC	CASSVQSNPGDEQFF
TRBV11-3	-	11	-	TRBJ2-7	TGTGCCAGCAGCCGCCGACAGGAGCAGTACTTC	CASSRRQEQYF
TRBV7-9	-	14	-	TRBJ2-3	TGTGCCAGCGGAATGACAGCAGGCACAGATACGCAGTATTTT	CASGMTAGTDTQYF
TRBV2	-	14	-	TRBJ2-7	TGTGCCAGTCTTGTTGGGAGAGCGAGCTACGAGCAGTACTTC	CASLVGRASYEQYF
TRBV7-9	-	12	-	TRBJ1-3	TGTGCCAGCAGCTTAGACCAAAACACCATATATTTT	CASSLDQNTIYF
TRBV28	-	15	-	TRBJ2-3	TGTGCCAGCACCACACCCTCGGGGAGCGGAGATACGCAGTATTTT	CASTTPSGSGDTQYF
TRBV7-2	TRBD1	15	-	TRBJ2-7	TGTGCCAGCAGCTTAGTCTCGGACAGGGTCCACGAGCAGTACTTC	CASSLVSDRVHEQYF
TRBV27	-	13	-	TRBJ2-6	TGTGCCAGCAGGGACTCTGGGGCCAACGTCCTGACTTTC	CASRDSGANVLTF
TRBV30	-	13	-	TRBJ2-6	TGTGCCGGAGACAGCTCTGGGGCCAACGTCCTGACTTTC	CAGDSSGANVLTF
TRBV6-1	TRBD2	18	-	TRBJ2-7	TGTGCCAGCAGTGCAGCGGCTCTAGCGGGAGGTTGGTCCTACGAGCAGTACTTC	CASSAAALAGGWSYEQYF
TRBV7-2	-	14	-	TRBJ2-7	TGTGCCAGCAGCTTAGAGGAGGCGGACTACGAGCAGTACTTC	CASSLEEADYEQYF
TRBV9	TRBD1	15	-	TRBJ2-2	TGTGCCAGCACCCGACAGGGGTCGAGCACCGGGGAGCTGTTTTTT	CASTRQGSSTGELFF
TRBV7-7	-	13	-	TRBJ2-7	TGTGCTAGCAGCCAGGGTCTCTCCTACGAGCAGTACTTC	CASSQGLSYEQYF
TRBV7-9	-	14	few	TRBJ1-2	TGTGCCAGCTCAGAGGGAAGGGGGAGTTATGGCTACACCTTC	CASSEGRGSYGYTF